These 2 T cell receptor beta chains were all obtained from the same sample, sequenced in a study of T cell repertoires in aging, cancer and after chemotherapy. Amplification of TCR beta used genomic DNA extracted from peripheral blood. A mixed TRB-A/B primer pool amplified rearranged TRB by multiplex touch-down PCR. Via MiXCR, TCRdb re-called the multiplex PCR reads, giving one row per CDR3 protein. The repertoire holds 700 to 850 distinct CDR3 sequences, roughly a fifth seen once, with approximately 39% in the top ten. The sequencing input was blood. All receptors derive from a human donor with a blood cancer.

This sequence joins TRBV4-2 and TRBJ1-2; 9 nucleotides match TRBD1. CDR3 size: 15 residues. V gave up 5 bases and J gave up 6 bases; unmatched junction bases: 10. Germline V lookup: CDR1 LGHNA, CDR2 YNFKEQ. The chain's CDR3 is CASSDLQGAANGYTF. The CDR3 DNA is TGTGCCAGCAGCGACCTACAGGGGGCGGCTAATGGCTACACCTTC.

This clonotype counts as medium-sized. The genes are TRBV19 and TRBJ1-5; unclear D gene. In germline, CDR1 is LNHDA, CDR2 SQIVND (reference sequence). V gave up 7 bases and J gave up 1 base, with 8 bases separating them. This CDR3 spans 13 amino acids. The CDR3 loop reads CASTDRSNQPQHF. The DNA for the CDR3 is TGTGCCAGTACGGATCGGAGCAATCAGCCCCAGCATTTT.